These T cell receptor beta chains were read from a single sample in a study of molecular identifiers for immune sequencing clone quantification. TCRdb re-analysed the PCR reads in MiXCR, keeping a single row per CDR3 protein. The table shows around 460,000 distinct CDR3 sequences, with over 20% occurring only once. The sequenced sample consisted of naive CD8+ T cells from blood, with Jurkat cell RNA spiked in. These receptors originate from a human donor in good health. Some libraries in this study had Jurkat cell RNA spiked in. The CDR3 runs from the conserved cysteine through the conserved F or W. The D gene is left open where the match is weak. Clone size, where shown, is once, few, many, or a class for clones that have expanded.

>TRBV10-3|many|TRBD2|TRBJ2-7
TGTGCCATCAGTGAAGGGACTAGCACCGAGCAGTACTTC
CAISEGTSTEQYF
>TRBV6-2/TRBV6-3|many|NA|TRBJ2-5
TGTGCCAGCAGTTACTCGAGGCCGGAAGAGACCCAGTACTTC
CASSYSRPEETQYF
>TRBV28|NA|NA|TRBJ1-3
TGTGCCAGCAGTTTGCGGGGGGTAGCTGGAAACGCCATATATTTT
CASSLRGVAGNAIYF
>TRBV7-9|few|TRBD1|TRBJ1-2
TGTGCCAGCAGCTTAGGGACAGGGACTGGCTACACCTTC
CASSLGTGTGYTF
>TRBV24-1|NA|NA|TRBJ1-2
TGTGCCACCAGTGATCCGGGACGGAGCTATGGCTACACCTTC
CATSDPGRSYGYTF
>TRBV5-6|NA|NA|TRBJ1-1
TGTGCCAGCAGCTTGATCCCAGTGAACACTGAAGCTTTCTTT
CASSLIPVNTEAFF
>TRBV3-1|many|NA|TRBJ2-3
TGTGCCAGCAGCCAAGAAGAGGGCGGGTACACAGATACGCAGTATTTT
CASSQEEGGYTDTQYF
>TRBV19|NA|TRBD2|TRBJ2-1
TGTGCCAGTAGTCTAGCGGGGGAGAACAATGAGCAGTTCTTC
CASSLAGENNEQFF
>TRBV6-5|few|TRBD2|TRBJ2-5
TGTGCCAGCAGCGAAACTAGCGGGAGAAAAGAGACCCAGTACTTC
CASSETSGRKETQYF
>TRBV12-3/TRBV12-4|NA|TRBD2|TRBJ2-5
TGTGCCAGCAGTTTTTGGGGGGAGGGTCCAGGGACCCAGTACTTC
CASSFWGEGPGTQYF
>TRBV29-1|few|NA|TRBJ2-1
TGCAGCGTTGGGGGGGCAGACTACTACAATGAGCAGTTCTTC
CSVGGADYYNEQFF
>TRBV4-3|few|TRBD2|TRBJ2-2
TGCGCCAGCAGCCAAGAAAGGGGACTAGCGGGGGGAAACACCGGGGAGCTGTTTTTT
CASSQERGLAGGNTGELFF
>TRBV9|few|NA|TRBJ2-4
TGTGCCAGCAGCGTAGGAGTAGGGTCTGTCGACAAAAACATTCAGTACTTC
CASSVGVGSVDKNIQYF
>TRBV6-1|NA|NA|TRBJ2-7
TGTGCCAGCAGTGAACTAAGGCAGGGAGGACACGAGCAGTACTTC
CASSELRQGGHEQYF
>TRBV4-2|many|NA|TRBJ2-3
TGTGCCAGCAGCCAAGGATTAGTGGCAGATACGCAGTATTTT
CASSQGLVADTQYF
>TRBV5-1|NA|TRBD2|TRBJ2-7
TGCGCCAGCAGTGATGGACTAGCGGGGGGGACTTCCTACGAGCAGCACTTC
CASSDGLAGGTSYEQHF